This T cell receptor beta chain is drawn from a study of OX40 agonist ivuxolimab in advanced cancers. Study-wide context: It was ivuxolimab, an agonistic anti-OX40 (CD134) antibody, that patients were treated with. Ivuxolimab was delivered to patients intravenously every 2 weeks at doses spanning 0.01 to 10 mg/kg. Patients undergoing dose escalation presented with hepatocellular carcinoma, melanoma, renal cell or head and neck cancer. The dose-escalation cohort was about 83% male, with a mean age of around 60 years, ranging roughly 20 to 90.

V was cut by 6 bases and J by 6 bases, with 11 bases left in between. Germline-derived CDR1 and CDR2 are SNHLY and FYNNEI. The length of the CDR3 is 12 residues. This table comes from immunoSEQ multiplex PCR, and its TCRdb copy is limited to in-frame clones, with some not included. In the table there are tens of thousands of clones, more than 85% of which are singletons. The sequences come from CD4+ or CD8+ T cells sorted from blood, collected in a trial of the OX40 agonist ivuxolimab. This receptor was obtained from an adult with an advanced solid tumor such as melanoma, head and neck, liver or kidney cancer. The chain employs TRBV2 and TRBJ1-2, with D perhaps TRBD1 (5 bases). Here the CDR3 DNA reads TGTGCCAGCAGGAGGGGACCGGATGGCTACACCTTC. Its translation: CASRRGPDGYTF.